Shown below are 5 T cell receptor beta chains from a single sample sequenced in a study of identifying expanded T cells in peripheral blood (dated by TCRdb to about 2019). The protocol used for the library was the immunoSEQ multiplex PCR assay. TCRdb obtained this table from immuneACCESS and retained in-frame rearrangements with V and J assigned. These tables miss some clones; where compared with another copy, unresolved V genes account for less than half of the shortfall, and the remainder is unexplained. Counted in this sample were about 86,000 clones; approximately 86% of them appeared once. Approximately 5.2% of the sample goes to the ten largest clones. The specimen was blood. The receptor set was obtained from a person between 18 and 75 years old in good health.

V and J are TRBV30 and TRBJ2-1; 7 bases map to TRBD2. The CDR3 is 15 residues long. Germline V gives CDR1 GTSNPN, CDR2 SVGIG (reference sequence). J was trimmed by 6 bases and V by 1 base; bases with no gene match: 9. The CDR3 coding sequence is TGTGCCTGGAGTGACCTCGGGGGGTCGCCCAATGAGCAGTTCTTC. Protein product: CAWSDLGGSPNEQFF.

This clone was observed a single time. This chain connects TRBV19 to TRBJ2-6, with D unclear. In germline, CDR1 is LNHDA, CDR2 SQIVND (reference sequence). The V end lost 1 base, the J end lost 2 bases, and 6 bases lay between the germline ends. The CDR3 consists of 15 residues. The CDR3 coding sequence is TGTGCCAGTAGTATAGTAGGCGCTGGGGCCAACGTCCTGACTTTC. Encoded protein: CASSIVGAGANVLTF.

The genes are TRBV5-8 and TRBJ1-5; D is ambiguous. Trimming took off 4 bases at V and 5 bases at J, with 16 bases between the two ends. The CDR3 contains 15 residues. Per germline, CDR1 SGHTS and CDR2 YDEGEE. The CDR3 spells CASSPTRVVDQPQHF. CDR3 sequence (DNA): TGTGCCAGCAGCCCCACCCGGGTAGTAGATCAGCCCCAGCATTTT.

The genes are TRBV30 and TRBJ1-6, with D unresolved. V was cut by 0 bases and J by 7 bases, with 10 bases left in between. Germline V lookup: CDR1 GTSNPN, CDR2 SVGIG (reference sequence). This CDR3 is 14 amino acids long. CDR3 sequence: CAWSVGQNNSPLHF. In DNA, the CDR3 is TGTGCCTGGAGTGTAGGGCAGAACAATTCACCCCTCCACTTT.

The chain links TRBV29-1 to TRBJ2-5; 9 nucleotides line up with TRBD1. The CDR3 has 16 residues. Looked up from germline, CDR1 is SQVTM and CDR2 is ANQGSEA. J lost 2 bases, V lost 5 bases, and 12 bases had no gene match. CDR3 nucleotide sequence: TGCAGCGTTCTCGGACAGGGGCCTTCCCATCAAGAGACCCAGTACTTC. As protein: CSVLGQGPSHQETQYF.